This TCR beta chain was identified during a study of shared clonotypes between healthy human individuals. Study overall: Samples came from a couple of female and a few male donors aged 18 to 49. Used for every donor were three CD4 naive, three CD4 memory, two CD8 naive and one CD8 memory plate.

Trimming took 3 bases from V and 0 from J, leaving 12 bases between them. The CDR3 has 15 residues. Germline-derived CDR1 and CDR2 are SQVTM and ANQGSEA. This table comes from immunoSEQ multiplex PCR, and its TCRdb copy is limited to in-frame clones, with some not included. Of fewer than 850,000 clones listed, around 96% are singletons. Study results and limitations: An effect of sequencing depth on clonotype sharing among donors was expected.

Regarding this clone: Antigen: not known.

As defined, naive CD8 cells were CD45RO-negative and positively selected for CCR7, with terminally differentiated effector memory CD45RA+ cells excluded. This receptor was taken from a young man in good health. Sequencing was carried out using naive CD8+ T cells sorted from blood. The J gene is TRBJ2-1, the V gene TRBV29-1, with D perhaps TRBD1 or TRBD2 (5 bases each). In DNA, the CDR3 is TGCAGCGTTGATGAATGGGACCGCTCCTACAATGAGCAGTTCTTC. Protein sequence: CSVDEWDRSYNEQFF.